The present entry profiles one T cell receptor (beta chain) with its context. Its specificity is unknown. This CDR3 contains 15 residues. The V end lost 3 bases, the J end lost 3 bases, and 13 bases lay between the germline ends. Germline-derived CDR1 and CDR2 are KGHSH and LQKENI. The data originate from a study of cytomegalovirus exposure and HLA in healthy donors. Whole-study results and caveats: Accurate prediction of most subjects' HLA-A and HLA-B alleles from TCR beta sequences was reported. Looking again later, the authors saw that most CMV-associated TCR beta chains seemed HLA-restricted.

The PCR employed 60 Vbeta primers together with 13 Jbeta primers. Measured with immunoSEQ multiplex PCR; TCRdb has only the in-frame clones, and not every one. The top ten hold 3.5% to 4.5% of the sample, which has fewer than 300,000 clones, about nine tenths seen once. The rearrangement links TRBV18 to TRBJ2-3, with D possibly matching TRBD2 (6 bases). The clonotype originates from a middle-aged man in good health and CMV-seropositive. The sequenced material came from PBMCs. The CDR3 DNA is TGTGCCAGCTCACCCAGACTAGGAGGTACAGATACGCAGTATTTT. It encodes CASSPRLGGTDTQYF.